These T cell receptor beta chains were read from a single sample in a study of CD8 T cells in ankylosing spondylitis. TCRdb processed the 5' RACE reads anew with MiXCR; each CDR3 protein has one entry. The sample lists about 340,000 distinct CDR3 sequences, more than 20% occurring once. Material: blood, either unsorted or a sorted T cell fraction (not recorded which). These receptors came from a male donor with ankylosing spondylitis or in good health (not recorded which). The CDR3 runs from the conserved cysteine through the conserved F or W. D genes are given only for firm matches.

v_gene	d_gene	CDR3aa
TRBV4-1	TRBD2	CASSPGGSGRTDTQYF
TRBV14	-	CASSETYEQYF
TRBV11-2	-	CASSLGRAGYNEQFF
TRBV4-1	-	CASSHSFSYEQYF
TRBV5-4	TRBD2	CASSPIVGGETQYF
TRBV7-3	-	CASSADSRAYNEQFF
TRBV20-1	-	CSARAYPGEPLAKNIQYF
TRBV6-5	-	CASSPKGYEQYF
TRBV18	-	CASSPEPGSQETQYF
TRBV4-1	-	CASSQDPTPTYEQYF
TRBV27	-	CASSPLEWSPNTGELFF
TRBV5-1	-	CASSSLQGLMNTEAFF
TRBV5-4	TRBD1	CASSQGQGTDTQYF
TRBV11-2	-	CASTPDSSEETQYF
TRBV7-9	-	CASSPRGVGGQETQYF
TRBV4-1	-	CASSQVAQSGAEQYF
TRBV11-2	TRBD1	CASSFPLTGANTGELFF
TRBV20-1	TRBD2	CSARDYAGGTDNEQFF
TRBV3-1	-	CATGVASYNEQFF
TRBV2	TRBD2	CASNLAGAIYF
TRBV24-1	-	CATSAVAPTMPNYEQYF
TRBV28	-	CASSPTPHRVSYNEQFF
TRBV7-8	-	CASSLVGGPSAYEQYF
TRBV4-2	TRBD1	CASSQRTGDSYEQYF
TRBV29-1	-	CSVRQATGELFF
TRBV10-3	TRBD2	CAIMGASGETQYF
TRBV29-1	TRBD1	CSVEQGEETQYF
TRBV6-5	-	CASSSPFNTDTGELFF
TRBV3-1	-	CASSQDGIGRSSYEQYF
TRBV4-1	TRBD2	CASSQELLAGRDTQYF
TRBV29-1	-	CSVAGPYEQYF
TRBV11-2	-	CASSLVFPASNTEAFF
TRBV4-1	-	CASSQVLATNTGELFF
TRBV4-2	-	CASSNTGITDTQYF
TRBV6-5	-	CASHLLRVANTGELFF
TRBV3-1	TRBD2	CASSLGLAGRDEQFF
TRBV14	-	CASSQANTHYEQYF
TRBV2	-	CATARGATLYEQYF
TRBV12-3/TRBV12-4	TRBD2	CASSLAPGVTSGTTSTDTQYF
TRBV5-1	-	CASSSLPFSYEQYF